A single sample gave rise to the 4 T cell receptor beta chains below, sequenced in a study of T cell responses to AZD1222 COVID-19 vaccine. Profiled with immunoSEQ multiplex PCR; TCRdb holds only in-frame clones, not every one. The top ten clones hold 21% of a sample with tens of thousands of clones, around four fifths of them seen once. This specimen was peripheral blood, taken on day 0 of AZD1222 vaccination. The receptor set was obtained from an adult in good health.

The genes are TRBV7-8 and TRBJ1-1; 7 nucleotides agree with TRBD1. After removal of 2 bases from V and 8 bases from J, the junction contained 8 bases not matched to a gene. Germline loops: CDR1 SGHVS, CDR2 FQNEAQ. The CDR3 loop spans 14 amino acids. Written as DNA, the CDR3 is TGTGCCAGCAGCTTATCCGTGGGACAGAAAGAAGCTTTCTTT. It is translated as CASSLSVGQKEAFF.

CDR3 protein: CASSTEVGGELFF. The DNA of the CDR3 is TGTGCCAGCAGCACCGAGGTGGGCGGGGAGCTGTTTTTT. The V call is TRBV7-2, the J call TRBJ2-2; D is ambiguous. V was trimmed by 5 bases and J by 7 bases, leaving 11 bases between them. CDR1 and CDR2 (germline): SGHTA, FQGNSA. The length of the CDR3 is 13 residues.

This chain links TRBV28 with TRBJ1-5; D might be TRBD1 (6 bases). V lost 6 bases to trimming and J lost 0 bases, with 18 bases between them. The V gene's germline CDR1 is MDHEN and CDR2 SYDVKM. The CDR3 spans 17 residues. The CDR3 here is CASRGGRSGVSNQPQHF. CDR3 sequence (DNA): TGTGCCAGCAGGGGGGGACGGTCAGGGGTTAGCAATCAGCCCCAGCATTTT.

The CDR3 coding sequence is TGTGCCATCAGTTTACAGGGGGCGAGCACTGAAGCTTTCTTT. Translated, it gives CAISLQGASTEAFF. This chain uses TRBV10-3 with TRBJ1-1, with 9 bases that match TRBD1. The germline V gene encodes CDR1 ENHRY and CDR2 SYGVKD. This CDR3 has 14 residues. V dropped 5 bases and J dropped 4; count of bases not matched to a gene: 5.